This T cell receptor (beta chain) was profiled in a study of Tregs in tolerant kidney transplant recipients. Study findings and constraints: For some patients, primers changed over time, blocking nucleotide-level comparison. This study did not directly address biological reproducibility.

The nonmyeloablative bone marrow transplants came from related graft donors, with transient mixed chimerism. Thawed PBMCs were FACS-sorted into unstimulated CD4+CD25+CD127- regulatory T cells, CD4+CD25- non-regulatory cells, CD4 and CD8 cells. Regarding this clone: What it binds is not known.

The table came from immunoSEQ multiplex PCR; TCRdb's copy has only in-frame clones and leaves some out. The sample yields approximately 50,000 clones, approximately 90% seen once. Sequenced here: CD8+ T cells from blood (PBMCs), sampled 24 months after the transplant. This sequence was found in a human patient who received a combined kidney and bone marrow transplant. A share of the T cells may be of graft donor origin.

The CDR3 nucleotides are TGTGCCAGCAGCTTATCCCAGGGGGCTATCTACGAGCAGTACTTC. Residues: CASSLSQGAIYEQYF. The rearrangement links TRBV5-8 to TRBJ2-7; 8 bases fit TRBD1. The junction had 7 bases not matched to a gene; V was cut back by 2 bases and J by 3 bases. Germline lookup yields CDR1 SGHTS and CDR2 YDEGEE. This CDR3 spans 15 amino acids.